The 28 T cell receptor beta chains below were found in one sample sequenced in a study of blood T cell repertoires in COVID-19. Data came from immunoSEQ multiplex PCR; TCRdb stores just in-frame clones and leaves some out. In the table there are some 460,000 clones, 70% to 90% of which are singletons. The sample taken for sequencing was PBMCs or T cells enriched from blood (not recorded which). The receptors stem from a woman younger than 35 with acute COVID-19.

The chain recombines TRBV10-1 with TRBJ2-5, with 7 bases matching TRBD1. Germline lookup yields CDR1 WNHNN and CDR2 SYGVQD (reference sequence). The CDR3 covers 14 residues. V lost 4 bases to trimming and J lost 4 bases; unmatched junction nucleotides: 6. The CDR3 nucleotides are TGCGCCAGCAGTGCGTCGACAGGGAGAGAGACCCAGTACTTC. This translates into CASSASTGRETQYF.

This clone was counted once. This sequence joins TRBV11-2 and TRBJ2-1; possibly TRBD2 for D (6 bases). V was shortened by 5 bases and J by 9 bases, with 14 bases between the two germline ends. The germline CDR1 and CDR2 sequences are SGHAT and FQNNGV. The length of the CDR3 is 13 residues. CDR3 bases: TGTGCCAGCAGCCCCGAGGGGAGGCCTGAGCAGTTCTTC. Protein sequence: CASSPEGRPEQFF.

V usage is TRBV5-8 and J usage is TRBJ2-3, with a tentative D call TRBD2 (6 bases). CDR1 SGHTS and CDR2 YDEGEE come from the germline V gene. The CDR3 is 16 amino acids. Deletions cut 4 bases from V and 0 bases from J, with 15 bases between. The CDR3 sequence: CASSVGGTSSTDTQYF. The CDR3, as DNA: TGTGCCAGCAGCGTTGGCGGGACGTCTAGCACAGATACGCAGTATTTT. Together with reference TRBV5-8 and TRBJ2-3, the CDR3 gives the full variable domain: EAGVTQSPTHLIKTRGQQATLRCSPISGHTSVYWYQQALGLGLQFLLWYDEGEERNRGNFPPRFSGRQFPNYSSELNVNALELEDSALYLCASSVGGTSSTDTQYFGPGTRLTVL.

The J gene is TRBJ2-7, the V gene TRBV18, with a possible D match to TRBD1 (6 bases). With 3 bases removed from V and 3 bases from J, the gap between germline ends came to 15 bases. Germline V lookup: CDR1 KGHSH, CDR2 LQKENI. The CDR3 covers 15 residues. CDR3 DNA: TGTGCCAGCTCACCCTCTACCGGGACACTCTACGAGCAGTACTTC. Translated, it gives CASSPSTGTLYEQYF.

The chain combines TRBV5-4 with TRBJ2-3, with a possible D match to TRBD1 (5 bases). Germline V gives CDR1 SGHNT, CDR2 YYREEE (reference sequence). Trimming shortened V by 0 bases and J by 0 bases, and 8 bases separated the two germline ends. The CDR3 is made up of 15 amino acids. The CDR3 here is CASSLDAGSTDTQYF. The CDR3 coding sequence is TGTGCCAGCAGCTTGGATGCAGGGAGCACAGATACGCAGTATTTT.

The genes are TRBV19 and TRBJ2-7; 15 bases fit TRBD2. The germline gives CDR1 LNHDA, CDR2 SQIVND (reference sequence). CDR3 length: 15 amino acids. Trimming cost V 7 bases and J 3 bases; bases outside gene matches: 4. The CDR3 here is CASTGTSGRIYEQYF. In nucleotides, the CDR3 is TGTGCCAGTACCGGGACTAGCGGGAGGATCTACGAGCAGTACTTC.

Concerning this clone itself: Other DNA sequences of this sample code for an identical CDR3. The V and J genes are TRBV7-2 and TRBJ2-7, with 13 bases matching TRBD2. The CDR3 extends over 15 amino acids. Germline CDR1 and CDR2: SGHTA and FQGNSA. J lost 4 bases, V lost 1 base, and 1 base had no gene match. The CDR3 region has the DNA TGTGCCAGCAGCTTAGAACTAGCGGGAGGGTACGAGCAGTACTTC. Translated: CASSLELAGGYEQYF.

This chain links TRBV15 with TRBJ1-3, with D uncertain. V lost 3 bases to trimming and J lost 2 bases, with 8 bases between them. This CDR3 is 14 amino acids long. CDR1 is LNHNV, CDR2 YYDKDF, per germline (reference sequence). The CDR3 here is CATSRSRAGNTIYF. CDR3 sequence (DNA): TGTGCCACCAGCAGGTCTCGAGCTGGAAACACCATATATTTT.

Regarding this clone: Sequence at one end of the junction differs from germline and may be a read error. This chain connects TRBV5-1 to TRBJ2-2; 10 bases line up with TRBD1. The CDR3 covers 14 residues. Germline CDR1 is SGHRS and CDR2 is YFSETQ. The CDR3 nucleotides are TGCGCCAGCAGCCTGACAGGGGGCACCGGGAAGCTGTTTTTT. This codes for CASSLTGGTGKLFF.

This chain links TRBV5-1 with TRBJ2-7; no firm D call. The V and J ends lost 0 bases and 4 bases respectively, with 14 bases between them. The CDR3 is 15 residues long. The germline V gene encodes CDR1 SGHRS and CDR2 YFSETQ. The CDR3 bases are TGCGCCAGCAGCTTGGGTACTACCCAACAATACGAGCAGTACTTC. This encodes CASSLGTTQQYEQYF.

This rearrangement joins TRBV9 to TRBJ1-1; TRBD1 aligns across 7 bases. The V gene's germline CDR1 is SGDLS and CDR2 YYNGEE. This CDR3 spans 16 amino acids. J lost 2 bases, V lost 1 base, and 8 bases had no gene match. The CDR3 protein is CASSVLALGGNTEAFF. The DNA of the CDR3 is TGTGCCAGCAGCGTACTGGCCCTAGGGGGCAACACTGAAGCTTTCTTT. The complete variable domain, with remaining parts taken from reference TRBV9 and TRBJ1-1, reads DSGVTQTPKHLITATGQRVTLRCSPRSGDLSVYWYQQSLDQGLQFLIQYYNGEERAKGNILERFSAQQFPDLHSELNLSSLELGDSALYFCASSVLALGGNTEAFFGQGTRLTVV.

This sequence joins TRBV18 and TRBJ1-3; D remains unclear. The CDR3 runs 17 residues. Germline loops: CDR1 KGHSH, CDR2 LQKENI. Between the trimmed V and J ends, which lost 3 bases and 0 bases, there was a span of 15 bases. The DNA of the CDR3 is TGTGCCAGCTCACCCTATCGCGACGGGAGCTCTGGAAACACCATATATTTT. It specifies CASSPYRDGSSGNTIYF.

This clone was found a few times. V usage is TRBV2 and J usage is TRBJ1-6; 11 bases align to TRBD1. This CDR3 contains 14 residues. V lost 4 bases and J lost 9; bases outside the gene matches: 2. Germline CDR1 SNHLY, CDR2 FYNNEI. The CDR3 reads CASSGTGGGSPLHF. Here the CDR3 DNA reads TGTGCCAGCAGTGGGACAGGGGGCGGTTCACCCCTCCACTTT.

The gene calls are TRBV9 and TRBJ2-2; TRBD2 agrees at 9 bases. Trimming took 4 bases from V and 6 from J; bases not matched to a gene: 4. Germline assignment: CDR1 SGDLS and CDR2 YYNGEE. The CDR3 runs to 14 residues. This chain's CDR3 is CASSKTSGPGELFF. The CDR3 coding sequence is TGTGCCAGCAGCAAGACTAGCGGCCCCGGGGAGCTGTTTTTT.

The rearrangement uses TRBV6-5 and TRBJ2-1, with a tentative D call TRBD1 (6 bases). V shed 8 bases and J shed 6 bases, with 14 bases lying between them. This CDR3 has 13 amino acids. The germline V gene encodes CDR1 MNHEY and CDR2 SVGAGI. The CDR3, as DNA: TGTGCCAGCGACCGACAGGCAGGCAATGAGCAGTTCTTC. It encodes CASDRQAGNEQFF.

The chain combines TRBV12-5 with TRBJ2-7; 10 positions match TRBD1. This CDR3 is built from 14 residues. CDR1 is LGHNT and CDR2 is FRNRAP in the germline V gene. Trimming removed 6 bases from V and 3 bases from J; junction bases left unmatched: 5. In nucleotides, the CDR3 is TGTGCTAGTGGCTACGGGACAGGGGTCTACGAGCAGTACTTC. It yields the protein CASGYGTGVYEQYF.

The chain has TRBV5-1 and TRBJ1-2; TRBD1 matches 8 bases. Per the germline V gene, CDR1 is SGHRS and CDR2 is YFSETQ. The CDR3 is 14 amino acids. V shed 4 bases and J 0 bases; nucleotides not matched to a gene: 2. As DNA, the CDR3 is TGCGCCAGCAGCATGGGACAGGCTAACTATGGCTACACCTTC. Protein: CASSMGQANYGYTF.

The chain joins TRBV6-5 to TRBJ1-6; D is ambiguous. V shed 10 bases and J shed 0 bases, with 7 bases lying between them. The CDR3 has 13 amino acids. From germline, CDR1 is MNHEY and CDR2 SVGAGI. DNA for the CDR3: TGTGCCACCGGCGGCTCCTATAATTCACCCCTCCACTTT. Translated, it gives CATGGSYNSPLHF.

The chain employs TRBV5-1 and TRBJ2-7, with 8 bases identical to TRBD2. The CDR3 length is 14 residues. With 2 bases clipped from V and 4 bases from J, the junction kept 5 bases outside the gene matches. In germline, CDR1 is SGHRS, CDR2 YFSETQ. CDR3 region: CASSLAGVSYEQYF. The CDR3 region has the DNA TGCGCCAGCAGCTTAGCGGGAGTAAGTTACGAGCAGTACTTC.

CDR3 region: CASSLYPPDSLLYYGYTF. The DNA for the CDR3 is TGTGCCAGCAGTTTATACCCCCCCGACAGCCTCTTATACTATGGCTACACCTTC. The gene calls are TRBV28 and TRBJ1-2, with TRBD1 as a possible D gene (5 bases). CDR1 and CDR2 (germline): MDHEN, SYDVKM. The CDR3 length is 18 residues. V shed 1 base and J shed 3 bases, with 21 bases lying between them.

This clone is a singleton in its sample. The chain joins TRBV4-1 to TRBJ2-3; no clear D gene. Germline assignment: CDR1 MGHRA and CDR2 YSYEKL. The CDR3 runs 14 residues. Trimming took off 5 bases at V and 1 base at J, with 10 bases between the two ends. The chain's CDR3 is CASSSRQGTDTQYF. CDR3 DNA: TGCGCCAGCAGCTCCCGGCAGGGCACAGATACGCAGTATTTT.

V is TRBV20-1 and J is TRBJ2-1, with D perhaps matching TRBD2 (6 bases). This CDR3 has 16 amino acids. Trimming stripped 3 bases from V and 1 base from J, with 16 bases between. Looked up from germline, CDR1 is DFQATT and CDR2 is SNEGSKA (reference sequence). In DNA, the CDR3 is TGCAGTGCTAGTAGGGACTTAGTGGAATCCTACAATGAGCAGTTCTTC. The encoded protein is CSASRDLVESYNEQFF.

This rearrangement joins TRBV28 to TRBJ2-3, with 10 bases fitting TRBD2. Germline assignment: CDR1 MDHEN and CDR2 SYDVKM. The CDR3 is made up of 17 amino acids. Losses at the gene ends were 6 bases for V and 6 bases for J; bases not matched to a gene: 15. DNA of the CDR3: TGTGCCAGCAGCCCGTGGAGCGGGGGGGCCTTGGGGGATACGCAGTATTTT. This sequence encodes CASSPWSGGALGDTQYF.

Only a few counts were recorded for this clone. The chain recombines TRBV19 with TRBJ1-5, with 7 bases identical to TRBD1. From germline, CDR1 is LNHDA and CDR2 SQIVND (reference sequence). V was clipped by 3 bases and J by 0 bases; unmatched bases: 5. The CDR3 spans 16 residues. DNA of the CDR3: TGTGCCAGTAGTATTTTTGGGACAGATAGCAATCAGCCCCAGCATTTT. This gives the protein CASSIFGTDSNQPQHF.

The chain is built from TRBV3-1 (or the pseudogene TRBV3-2) and TRBJ2-2; TRBD2 matches at 12 bases. The ends lost 2 bases at V and 4 bases at J; junction bases unmatched: 5. The germline V gene encodes CDR1 LGHDT and CDR2 YNNKEL (reference sequence). CDR3 size: 17 residues. The CDR3 coding sequence is TGTGCCAGCAGCCAATTTTCACTAGCGGGAGGCACCGGGGAGCTGTTTTTT. Residues: CASSQFSLAGGTGELFF.

The chain recombines TRBV27 with TRBJ1-1; D call uncertain. There are 13 residues in the CDR3. From germline, CDR1 is MNHEY and CDR2 SMNVEV (reference sequence). The germline V and J ends were trimmed by 6 bases and 4 bases, with 12 bases remaining between them. CDR3 in amino acids: CASSWNRGTEAFF. CDR3 DNA: TGTGCCAGCAGCTGGAATCGCGGCACTGAAGCTTTCTTT.

The V gene is TRBV23-1, the J gene TRBJ2-3, with 11 nucleotides matching TRBD1. TRBV23-1 is flagged as an ORF with uncertain function. The ends lost 4 bases at V and 1 base at J; junction bases unmatched: 13. CDR3 length: 19 residues. The CDR3: CASSPARDRGNWGTDTQYF. The CDR3 bases are TGCGCCAGCAGTCCCGCCCGGGACAGGGGGAATTGGGGCACAGATACGCAGTATTTT.

This clone has just one count. The rearrangement uses TRBV5-1 and TRBJ1-3; D remains unclear. Germline CDR1 and CDR2: SGHRS and YFSETQ. The CDR3 is 15 residues long. The V gene lost 0 bases and the J gene lost 2 bases, with 9 bases spanning the gap. The chain's CDR3 is CASSLAGVPGNTIYF. The CDR3 bases are TGCGCCAGCAGCTTGGCCGGGGTACCTGGAAACACCATATATTTT.